Below are 7 T cell receptor beta chains sequenced from a single sample in a study of blood T cell repertoires in COVID-19. Assay: immunoSEQ multiplex PCR; the TCRdb copy retains only in-frame clones and omits some. The table records 240,000 or so clones, around 79% of them present only once. The material sequenced was peripheral blood. The source is an elderly woman with acute or convalescent COVID-19.

The chain recombines TRBV20-1 with TRBJ1-2; D gene uncertain. Per the germline V gene, CDR1 is DFQATT and CDR2 is SNEGSKA (reference sequence). The CDR3 has 11 amino acids. V lost 3 bases, J lost 8 bases, and 10 bases lay in between. In DNA, the CDR3 is TGCAGTGCTAGGAACAGTGAAGGCTACACCTTC. Translation: CSARNSEGYTF.

The V call is TRBV9, the J call TRBJ1-1, with 8 bases aligning to TRBD1. Unmatched junction bases numbered 4, after V lost 1 base and J lost 5 bases. This CDR3 comprises 14 residues. Germline CDR1 is SGDLS and CDR2 is YYNGEE. The CDR3 region has the DNA TGTGCCAGCAGCGTACAGGGGGCGAATACTGAAGCTTTCTTT. Residues: CASSVQGANTEAFF. Full variable domain (outside the CDR3, taken from reference TRBV9 and TRBJ1-1): DSGVTQTPKHLITATGQRVTLRCSPRSGDLSVYWYQQSLDQGLQFLIQYYNGEERAKGNILERFSAQQFPDLHSELNLSSLELGDSALYFCASSVQGANTEAFFGQGTRLTVV.

The chain has TRBV25-1 and TRBJ2-1; 13 bases line up with TRBD2. V shed 7 bases, J shed 9 bases, and the junction held 12 bases outside the gene matches. In germline, CDR1 is MGHDK, CDR2 SYGVNS. The CDR3 runs to 16 residues. The CDR3 DNA sequence: TGTGCCAGCAAGCGGGCTACTAGCGGGAGGGCCGGTGAGCAGTTCTTC. Residues: CASKRATSGRAGEQFF.

The chain has TRBV29-1 and TRBJ2-1; the match to TRBD1 covers 9 bases. V lost 6 bases, J lost 4 bases, and 1 base stayed unmatched. The CDR3 loop spans 12 amino acids. The germline CDR1 and CDR2 sequences are SQVTM and ANQGSEA. CDR3 region: CSVGTGYNEQFF. CDR3 sequence (DNA): TGCAGCGTGGGGACAGGGTACAATGAGCAGTTCTTC.

V and J are TRBV2 and TRBJ1-1; a weak D match, TRBD1 (5 bases). CDR1 and CDR2 from the germline V gene are SNHLY and FYNNEI. There are 15 residues in the CDR3. Between the trimmed V and J ends, which lost 4 bases and 5 bases, there was a span of 17 bases. The CDR3 is CASSGERGRKTEAFF. The CDR3 DNA reads TGTGCCAGCAGTGGGGAGCGGGGGAGAAAGACTGAAGCTTTCTTT.

J is TRBJ2-6 and V is TRBV10-3, with 7 bases matching TRBD1. V lost 6 bases to trimming and J lost 4 bases; unmatched junction nucleotides: 3. CDR3 length: 14 residues. The germline V gene encodes CDR1 ENHRY and CDR2 SYGVKD. Written as DNA, the CDR3 is TGTGCCATCAGGACAGGGCTCGGGGCCAACGTCCTGACTTTC. It yields the protein CAIRTGLGANVLTF.

This sequence joins TRBV7-2 and TRBJ1-5; D is undetermined. V lost 3 bases and J lost 4, with 13 bases in between. Germline V lookup: CDR1 SGHTA, CDR2 FQGNSA. This CDR3 contains 15 residues. CDR3 protein: CASSLSRVRNQPQHF. CDR3 nucleotides: TGTGCCAGCAGCTTGTCCCGGGTTCGGAATCAGCCCCAGCATTTT.